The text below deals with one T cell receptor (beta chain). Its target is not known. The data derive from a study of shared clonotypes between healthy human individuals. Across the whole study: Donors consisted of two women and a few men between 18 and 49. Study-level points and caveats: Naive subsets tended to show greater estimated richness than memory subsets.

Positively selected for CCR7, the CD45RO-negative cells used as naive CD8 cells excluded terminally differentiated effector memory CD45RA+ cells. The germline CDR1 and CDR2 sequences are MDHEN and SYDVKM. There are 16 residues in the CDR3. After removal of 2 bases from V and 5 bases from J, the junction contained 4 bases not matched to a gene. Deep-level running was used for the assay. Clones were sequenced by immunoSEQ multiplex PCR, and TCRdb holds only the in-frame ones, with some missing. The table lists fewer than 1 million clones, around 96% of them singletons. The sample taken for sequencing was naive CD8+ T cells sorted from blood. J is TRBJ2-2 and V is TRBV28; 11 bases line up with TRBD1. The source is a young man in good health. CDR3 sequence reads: CASSLGQGARTGELFF. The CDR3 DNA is TGTGCCAGCAGTTTAGGACAGGGGGCTAGGACCGGGGAGCTGTTTTTT. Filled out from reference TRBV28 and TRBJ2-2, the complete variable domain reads DVKVTQSSRYLVKRTGEKVFLECVQDMDHENMFWYRQDPGLGLRLIYFSYDVKMKEKGDIPEGYSVSREKKERFSLILESASTNQTSMYLCASSLGQGARTGELFFGEGSRLTVL.